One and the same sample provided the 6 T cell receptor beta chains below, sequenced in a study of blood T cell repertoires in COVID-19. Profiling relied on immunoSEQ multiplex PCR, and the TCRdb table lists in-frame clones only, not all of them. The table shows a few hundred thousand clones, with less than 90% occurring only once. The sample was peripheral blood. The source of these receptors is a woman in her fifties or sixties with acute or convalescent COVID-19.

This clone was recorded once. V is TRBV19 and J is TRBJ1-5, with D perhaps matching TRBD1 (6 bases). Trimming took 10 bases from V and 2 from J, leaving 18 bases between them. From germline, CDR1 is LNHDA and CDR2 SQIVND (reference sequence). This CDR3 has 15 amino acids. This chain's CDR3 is CATVNRDIGNQPQHF. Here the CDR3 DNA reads TGTGCCACCGTAAACAGGGATATAGGCAATCAGCCCCAGCATTTT.

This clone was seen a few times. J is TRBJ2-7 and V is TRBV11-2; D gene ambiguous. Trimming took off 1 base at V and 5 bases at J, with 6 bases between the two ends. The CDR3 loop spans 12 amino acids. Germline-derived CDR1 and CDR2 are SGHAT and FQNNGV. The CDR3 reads CASSLVPDEQYF. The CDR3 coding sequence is TGTGCCAGCAGCTTAGTGCCGGACGAGCAGTACTTC.

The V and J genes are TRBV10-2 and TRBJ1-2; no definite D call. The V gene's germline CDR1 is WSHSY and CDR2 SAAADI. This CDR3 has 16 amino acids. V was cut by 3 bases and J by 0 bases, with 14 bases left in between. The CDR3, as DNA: TGCGCCAGCAGTGACCCAAATGCGGAAGCTAACTATGGCTACACCTTC. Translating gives CASSDPNAEANYGYTF.

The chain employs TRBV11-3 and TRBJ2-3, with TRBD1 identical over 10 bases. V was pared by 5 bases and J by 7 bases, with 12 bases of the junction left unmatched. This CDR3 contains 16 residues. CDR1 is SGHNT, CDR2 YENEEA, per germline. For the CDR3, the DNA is TGTGCCAGCAGCAAGAACCGGGACAGGGGCGCGAATACGCAGTATTTT. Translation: CASSKNRDRGANTQYF.

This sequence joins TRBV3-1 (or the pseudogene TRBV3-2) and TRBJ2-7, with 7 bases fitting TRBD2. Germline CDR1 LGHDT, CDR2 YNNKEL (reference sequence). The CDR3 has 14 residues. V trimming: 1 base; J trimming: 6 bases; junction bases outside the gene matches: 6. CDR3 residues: CASSQGTRVPEQYF. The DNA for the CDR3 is TGTGCCAGCAGCCAAGGGACTAGGGTCCCCGAGCAGTACTTC.

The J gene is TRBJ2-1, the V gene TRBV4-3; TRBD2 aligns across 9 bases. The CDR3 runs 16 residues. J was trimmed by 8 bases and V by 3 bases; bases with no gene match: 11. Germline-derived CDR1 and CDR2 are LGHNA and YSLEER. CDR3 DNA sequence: TGCGCCAGCAGCCAGTCCGGGACTAGCTATAGGGATGAGCAGTTCTTC. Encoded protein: CASSQSGTSYRDEQFF.